The clone carrying this T cell receptor beta chain was detected only a few times. Germline CDR1 reads MNHEY; CDR2 reads SMNVEV (reference sequence). The CDR3 has 12 residues. Trimming removed 8 bases at V and 3 bases at J, with 10 bases between. Under the authors' procedure: Reference gene primer amplification gave nucleated cell count estimates. Assay used: immunoSEQ multiplex PCR; TCRdb lists only in-frame clones, some missing. The V and J calls and the clone size are those of that table, but D and trimming were determined from the DNA. Of about 160,000 clones listed, roughly 80% are singletons. The data belong to a study of blood T cell repertoires in COVID-19.

Material for sequencing was peripheral blood. The clonotype comes from a man between 70 and 80 years old with acute or convalescent COVID-19. This rearrangement joins TRBV27 to TRBJ1-2; D is possibly TRBD1 (5 bases). The CDR3 DNA sequence: TGTGCCAGCTCCGACAGTGACTATGGCTACACCTTC. It is translated as CASSDSDYGYTF.